The following is a TCR beta chain sequence with its context. The record originates from a study of blood T cell repertoires in COVID-19. Study summary: Nucleic acid was either cDNA or gDNA, and it came from T cells, B-cell-depleted T cells, or PBMCs.

Germline CDR1 is KGHSH and CDR2 is LQKENI. CDR3 length: 11 residues. V gave up 6 bases and J gave up 4 bases, with 4 bases separating them. The assay was immunoSEQ multiplex PCR, and TCRdb's table has in-frame clones only and misses some. The repertoire holds about 380,000 clones, with more than 75% as singletons. This chain uses TRBV18 with TRBJ1-3, with D hard to call. This TCR was recovered from a woman younger than 35 who had recovered from COVID-19. What was sequenced was PBMCs or T cells enriched from blood (not recorded which). CDR3 protein: CASSSGNTIYF. CDR3 sequence (DNA): TGTGCCAGCTCGAGCGGAAACACCATATATTTT.